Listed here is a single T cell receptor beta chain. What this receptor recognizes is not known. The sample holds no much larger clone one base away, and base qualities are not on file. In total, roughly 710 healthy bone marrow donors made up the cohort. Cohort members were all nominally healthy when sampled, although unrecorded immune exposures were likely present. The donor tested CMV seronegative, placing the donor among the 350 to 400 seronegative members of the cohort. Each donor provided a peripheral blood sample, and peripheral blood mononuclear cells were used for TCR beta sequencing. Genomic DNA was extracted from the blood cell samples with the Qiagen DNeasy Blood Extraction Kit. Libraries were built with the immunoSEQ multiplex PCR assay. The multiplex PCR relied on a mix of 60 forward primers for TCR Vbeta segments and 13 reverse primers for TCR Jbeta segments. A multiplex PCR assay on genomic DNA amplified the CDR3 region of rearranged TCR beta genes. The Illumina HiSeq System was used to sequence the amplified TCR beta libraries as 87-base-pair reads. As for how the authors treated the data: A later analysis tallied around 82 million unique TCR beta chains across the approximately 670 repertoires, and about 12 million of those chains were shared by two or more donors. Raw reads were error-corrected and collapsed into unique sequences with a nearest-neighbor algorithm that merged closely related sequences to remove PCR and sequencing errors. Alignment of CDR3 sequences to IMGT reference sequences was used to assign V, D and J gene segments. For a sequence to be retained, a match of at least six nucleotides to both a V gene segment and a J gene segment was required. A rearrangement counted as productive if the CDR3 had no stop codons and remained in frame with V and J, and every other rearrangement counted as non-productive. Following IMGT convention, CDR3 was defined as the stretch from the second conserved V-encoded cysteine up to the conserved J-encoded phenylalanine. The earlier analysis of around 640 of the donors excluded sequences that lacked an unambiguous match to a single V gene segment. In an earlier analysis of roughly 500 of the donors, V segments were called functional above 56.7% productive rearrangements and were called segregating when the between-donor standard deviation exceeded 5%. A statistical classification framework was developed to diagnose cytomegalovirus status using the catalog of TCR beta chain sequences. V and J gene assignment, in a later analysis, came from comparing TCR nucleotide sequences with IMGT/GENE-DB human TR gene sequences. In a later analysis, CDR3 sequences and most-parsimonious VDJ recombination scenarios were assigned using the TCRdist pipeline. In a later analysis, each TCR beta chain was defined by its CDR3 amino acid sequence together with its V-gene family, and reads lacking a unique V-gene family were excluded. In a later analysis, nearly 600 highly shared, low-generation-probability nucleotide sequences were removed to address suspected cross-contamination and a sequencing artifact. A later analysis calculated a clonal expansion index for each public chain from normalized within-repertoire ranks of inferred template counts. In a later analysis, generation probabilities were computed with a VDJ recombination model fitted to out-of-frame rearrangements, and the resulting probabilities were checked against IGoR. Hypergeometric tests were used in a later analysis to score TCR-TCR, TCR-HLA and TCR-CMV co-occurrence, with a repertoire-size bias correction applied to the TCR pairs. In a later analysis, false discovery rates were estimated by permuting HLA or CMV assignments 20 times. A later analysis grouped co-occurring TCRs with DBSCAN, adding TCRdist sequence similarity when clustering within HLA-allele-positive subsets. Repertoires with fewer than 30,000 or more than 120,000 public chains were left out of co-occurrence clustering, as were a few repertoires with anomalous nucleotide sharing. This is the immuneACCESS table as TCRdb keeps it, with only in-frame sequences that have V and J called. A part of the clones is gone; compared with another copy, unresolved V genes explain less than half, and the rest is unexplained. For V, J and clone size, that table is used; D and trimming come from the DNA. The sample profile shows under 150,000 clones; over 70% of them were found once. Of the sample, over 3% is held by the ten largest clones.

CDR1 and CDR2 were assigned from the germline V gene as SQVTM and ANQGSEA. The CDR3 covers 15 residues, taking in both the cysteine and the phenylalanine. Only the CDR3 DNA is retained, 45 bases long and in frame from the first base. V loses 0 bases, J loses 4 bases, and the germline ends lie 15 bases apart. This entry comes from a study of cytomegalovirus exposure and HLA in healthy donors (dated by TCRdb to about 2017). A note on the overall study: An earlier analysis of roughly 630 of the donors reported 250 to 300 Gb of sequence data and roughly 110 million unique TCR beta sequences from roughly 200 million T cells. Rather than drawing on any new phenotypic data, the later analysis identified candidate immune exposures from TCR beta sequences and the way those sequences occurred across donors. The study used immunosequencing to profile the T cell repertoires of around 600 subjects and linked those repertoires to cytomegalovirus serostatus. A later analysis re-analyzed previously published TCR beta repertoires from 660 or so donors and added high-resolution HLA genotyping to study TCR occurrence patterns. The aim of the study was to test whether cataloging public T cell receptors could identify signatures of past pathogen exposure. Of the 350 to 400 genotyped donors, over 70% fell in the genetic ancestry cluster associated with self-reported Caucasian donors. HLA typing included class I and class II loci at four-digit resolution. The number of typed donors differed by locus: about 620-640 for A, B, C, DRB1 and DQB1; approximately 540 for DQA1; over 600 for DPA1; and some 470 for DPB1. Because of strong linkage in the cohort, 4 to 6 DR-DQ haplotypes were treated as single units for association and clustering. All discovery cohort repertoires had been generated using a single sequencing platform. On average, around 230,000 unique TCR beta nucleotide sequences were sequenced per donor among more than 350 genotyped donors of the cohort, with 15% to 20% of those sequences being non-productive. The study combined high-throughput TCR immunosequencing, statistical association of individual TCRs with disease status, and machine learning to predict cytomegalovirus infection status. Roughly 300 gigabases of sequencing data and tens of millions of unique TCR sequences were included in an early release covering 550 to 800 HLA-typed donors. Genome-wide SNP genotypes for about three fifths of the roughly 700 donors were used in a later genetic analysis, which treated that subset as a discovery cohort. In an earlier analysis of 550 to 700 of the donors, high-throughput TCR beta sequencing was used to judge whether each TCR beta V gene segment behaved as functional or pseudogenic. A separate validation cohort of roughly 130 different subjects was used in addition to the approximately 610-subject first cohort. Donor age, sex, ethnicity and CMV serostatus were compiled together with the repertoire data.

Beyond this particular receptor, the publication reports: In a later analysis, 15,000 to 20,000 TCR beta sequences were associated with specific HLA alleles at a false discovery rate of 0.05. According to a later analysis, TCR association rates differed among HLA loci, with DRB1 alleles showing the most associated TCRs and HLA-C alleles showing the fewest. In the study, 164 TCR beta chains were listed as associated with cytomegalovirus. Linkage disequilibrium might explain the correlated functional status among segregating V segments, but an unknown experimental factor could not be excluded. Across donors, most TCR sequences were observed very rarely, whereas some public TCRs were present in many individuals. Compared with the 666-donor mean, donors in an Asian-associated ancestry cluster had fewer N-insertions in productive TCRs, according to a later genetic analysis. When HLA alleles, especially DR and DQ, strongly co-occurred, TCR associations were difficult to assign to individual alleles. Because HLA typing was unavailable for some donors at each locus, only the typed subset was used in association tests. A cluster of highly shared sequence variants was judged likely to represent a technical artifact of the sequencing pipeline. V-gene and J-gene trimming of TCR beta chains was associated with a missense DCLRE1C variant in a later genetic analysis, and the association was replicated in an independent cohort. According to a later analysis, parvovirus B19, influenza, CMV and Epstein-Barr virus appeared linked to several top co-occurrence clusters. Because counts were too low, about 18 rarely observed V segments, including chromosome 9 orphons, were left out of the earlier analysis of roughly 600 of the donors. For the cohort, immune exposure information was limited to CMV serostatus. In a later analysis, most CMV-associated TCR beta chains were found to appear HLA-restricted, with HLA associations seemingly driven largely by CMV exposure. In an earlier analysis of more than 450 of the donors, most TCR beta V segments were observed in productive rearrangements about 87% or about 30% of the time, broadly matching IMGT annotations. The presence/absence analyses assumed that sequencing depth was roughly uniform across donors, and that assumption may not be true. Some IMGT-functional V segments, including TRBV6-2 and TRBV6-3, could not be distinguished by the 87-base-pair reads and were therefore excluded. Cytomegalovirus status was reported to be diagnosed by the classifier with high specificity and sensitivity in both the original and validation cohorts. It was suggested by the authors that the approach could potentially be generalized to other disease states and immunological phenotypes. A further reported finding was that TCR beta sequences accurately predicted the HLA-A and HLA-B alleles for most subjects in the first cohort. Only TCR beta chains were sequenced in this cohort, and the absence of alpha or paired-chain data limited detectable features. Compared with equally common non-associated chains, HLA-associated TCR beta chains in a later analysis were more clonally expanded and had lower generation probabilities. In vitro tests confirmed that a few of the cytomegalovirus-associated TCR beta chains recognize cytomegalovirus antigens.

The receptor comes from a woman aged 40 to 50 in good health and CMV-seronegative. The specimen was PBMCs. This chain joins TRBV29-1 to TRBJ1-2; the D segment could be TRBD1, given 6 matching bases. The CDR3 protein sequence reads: CSVEDSKGRGYGYTF. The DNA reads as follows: TGCAGCGTTGAAGATTCGAAGGGCAGGGGCTATGGCTACACCTTC.